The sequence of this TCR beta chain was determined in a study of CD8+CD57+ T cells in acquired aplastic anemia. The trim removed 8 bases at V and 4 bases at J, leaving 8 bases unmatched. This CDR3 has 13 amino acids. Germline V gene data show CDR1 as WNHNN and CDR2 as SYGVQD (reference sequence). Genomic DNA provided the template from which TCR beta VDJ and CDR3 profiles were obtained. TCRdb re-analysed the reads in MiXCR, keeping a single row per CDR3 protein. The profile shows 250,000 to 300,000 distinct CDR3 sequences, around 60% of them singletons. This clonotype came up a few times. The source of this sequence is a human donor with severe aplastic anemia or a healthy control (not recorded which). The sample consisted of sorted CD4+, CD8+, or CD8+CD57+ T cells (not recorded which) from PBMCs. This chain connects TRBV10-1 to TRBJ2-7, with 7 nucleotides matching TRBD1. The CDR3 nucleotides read TGCGCCAGCGCGAGGACAGGATCATACGAGCAGTACTTC. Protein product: CASARTGSYEQYF.